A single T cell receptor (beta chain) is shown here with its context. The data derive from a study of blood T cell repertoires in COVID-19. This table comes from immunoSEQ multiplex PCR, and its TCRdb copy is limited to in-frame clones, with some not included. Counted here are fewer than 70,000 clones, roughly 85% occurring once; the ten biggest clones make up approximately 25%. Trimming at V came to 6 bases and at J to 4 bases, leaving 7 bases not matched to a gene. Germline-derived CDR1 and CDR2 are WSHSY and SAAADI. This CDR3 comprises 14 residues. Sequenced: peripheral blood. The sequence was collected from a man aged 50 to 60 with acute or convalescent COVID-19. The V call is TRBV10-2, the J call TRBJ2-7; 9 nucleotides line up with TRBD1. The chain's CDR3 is CASSRGTGTYEQYF. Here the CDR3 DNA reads TGCGCCAGCAGCCGTGGGACAGGGACGTACGAGCAGTACTTC.